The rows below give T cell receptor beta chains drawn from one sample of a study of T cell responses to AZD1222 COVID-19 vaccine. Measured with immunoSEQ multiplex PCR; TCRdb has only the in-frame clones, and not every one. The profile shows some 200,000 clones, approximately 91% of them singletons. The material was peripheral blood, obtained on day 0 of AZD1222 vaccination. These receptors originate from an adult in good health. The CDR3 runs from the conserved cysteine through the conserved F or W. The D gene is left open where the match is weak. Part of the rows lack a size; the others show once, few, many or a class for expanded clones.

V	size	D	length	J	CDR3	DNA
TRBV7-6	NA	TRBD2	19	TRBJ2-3	CASSLGLAGGDRATDTQYF	TGTGCCAGCAGCTTAGGACTAGCGGGGGGGGACCGAGCCACAGATACGCAGTATTTT
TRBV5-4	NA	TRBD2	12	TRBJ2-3	CASSWGGDTQYF	TGTGCCAGCAGCTGGGGGGGGGATACGCAGTATTTT
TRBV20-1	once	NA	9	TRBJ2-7	CSASYEQYF	TGCAGTGCTAGCTACGAGCAGTACTTC
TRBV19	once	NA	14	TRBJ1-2	CASSTPRGGYGYTF	TGTGCCAGTAGTACTCCTCGGGGGGGGTATGGCTACACCTTC
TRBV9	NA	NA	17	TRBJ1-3	CASSASPGFGIGNTIYF	TGTGCCAGCAGCGCGTCCCCGGGATTTGGTATTGGAAACACCATATATTTT
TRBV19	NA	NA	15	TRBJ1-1	CASSSPQLLNTEAFF	TGTGCCAGTAGCTCCCCACAGCTATTGAACACTGAAGCTTTCTTT
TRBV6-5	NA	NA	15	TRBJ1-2	CASSYTQRTNYGYTF	TGTGCCAGCAGTTACACACAGAGAACTAACTATGGCTACACCTTC
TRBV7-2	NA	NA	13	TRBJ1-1	CASSLGWDTEAFF	TGTGCCAGCAGCTTGGGGTGGGACACTGAAGCTTTCTTT
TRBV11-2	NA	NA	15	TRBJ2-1	CASSFKITSSDEQFF	TGTGCCAGCAGCTTCAAAATAACTAGTTCCGATGAGCAGTTCTTC
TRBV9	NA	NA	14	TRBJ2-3	CASSEGGKADTQYF	TGTGCCAGCAGCGAGGGGGGGAAAGCAGATACGCAGTATTTT
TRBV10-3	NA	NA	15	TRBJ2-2	CAISDMDTNTGELFF	TGTGCCATCAGTGACATGGACACGAACACCGGGGAGCTGTTTTTT
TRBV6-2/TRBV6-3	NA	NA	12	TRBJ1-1	CASSYPLVEAFF	TGTGCCAGCAGTTACCCTCTGGTCGAAGCTTTCTTT
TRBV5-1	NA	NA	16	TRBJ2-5	CASSPPSAGIQETQYF	TGCGCCAGCAGTCCCCCCTCGGCGGGGATCCAAGAGACCCAGTACTTC
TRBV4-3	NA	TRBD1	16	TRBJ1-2	CASSQVDRGHNYGYTF	TGCGCCAGCAGCCAAGTGGACAGGGGGCATAACTATGGCTACACCTTC
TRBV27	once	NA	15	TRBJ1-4	CASKSAGVINEKLFF	TGTGCCTCAAAGTCGGCCGGGGTAATAAATGAAAAACTGTTTTTT
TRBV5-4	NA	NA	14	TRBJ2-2	CASSHSGGPGELFF	TGTGCCAGCAGCCACTCGGGCGGCCCCGGGGAGCTGTTTTTT
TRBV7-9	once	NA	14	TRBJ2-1	CASSLTGLNNEQFF	TGTGCCAGCAGCTTGACAGGTCTAAACAATGAGCAGTTCTTC
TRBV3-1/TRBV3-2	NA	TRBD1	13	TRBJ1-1	CASSQRTGSEAFF	TGTGCCAGCAGCCAAAGGACAGGGTCTGAAGCTTTCTTT
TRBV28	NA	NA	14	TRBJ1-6	CASSFVQGDSPLHF	TGTGCCAGCAGTTTTGTCCAGGGCGATTCACCCCTCCACTTT
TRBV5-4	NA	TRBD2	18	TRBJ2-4	CASSLGLAGGRGKNIQYF	TGTGCCAGCAGCTTGGGGTTAGCGGGGGGGCGCGGCAAAAACATTCAGTACTTC
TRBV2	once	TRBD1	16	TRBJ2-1	CASSPRTGSGPYEQFF	TGTGCCAGCAGTCCTAGGACAGGGTCCGGGCCCTATGAGCAGTTCTTC
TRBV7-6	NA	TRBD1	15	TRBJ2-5	CASSLGDRELETQYF	TGTGCCAGCAGCTTAGGGGACAGGGAGTTAGAGACCCAGTACTTC
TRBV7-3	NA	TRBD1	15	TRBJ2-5	CASSLKGDSQETQYF	TGTGCCAGCAGCTTAAAGGGGGACAGCCAAGAGACCCAGTACTTC
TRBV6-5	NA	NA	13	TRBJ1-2	CASSYSPGRSDTF	TGTGCCAGCAGTTACTCGCCAGGGAGGTCTGACACCTTC
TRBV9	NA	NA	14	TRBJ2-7	CASSVRQGGYEQYF	TGTGCCAGCAGCGTACGGCAGGGGGGTTACGAGCAGTACTTC
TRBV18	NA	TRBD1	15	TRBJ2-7	CASSPWTGPRDEQYF	TGTGCCAGCTCACCGTGGACAGGCCCTAGAGACGAGCAGTACTTC
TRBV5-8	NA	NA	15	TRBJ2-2	CASSLLDQDTGELFF	TGTGCCAGCAGCCTACTCGACCAGGACACCGGGGAGCTGTTTTTT
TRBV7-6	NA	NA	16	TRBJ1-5	CASSLGSLGSNQPQHF	TGTGCCAGCAGCTTGGGGAGCCTTGGGAGCAATCAGCCCCAGCATTTT
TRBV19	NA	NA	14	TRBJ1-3	CASSIFSEGNTIYF	TGTGCCAGTAGTATCTTCTCGGAAGGAAACACCATATATTTT
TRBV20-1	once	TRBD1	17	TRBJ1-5	CSASPGQGRGSNQPQHF	TGCAGTGCTAGTCCGGGACAGGGTCGTGGGAGCAATCAGCCCCAGCATTTT
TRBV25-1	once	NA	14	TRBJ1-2	CASSELRGNYGYTF	TGTGCCAGCAGTGAATTACGGGGAAACTATGGCTACACCTTC
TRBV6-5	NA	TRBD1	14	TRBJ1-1	CASSLTGDGTEAFF	TGTGCCAGCAGTTTGACAGGGGATGGCACTGAAGCTTTCTTT
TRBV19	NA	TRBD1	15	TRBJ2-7	CASSIVGTGVYEQYF	TGTGCCAGTAGTATCGTCGGGACAGGGGTCTACGAGCAGTACTTC
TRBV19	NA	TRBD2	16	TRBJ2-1	CASSIVLAGAYNEQFF	TGTGCCAGTAGTATCGTGCTAGCGGGGGCCTACAATGAGCAGTTCTTC
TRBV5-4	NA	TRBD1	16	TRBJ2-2	CASSGIPGTGSGELFF	TGTGCCAGCAGCGGAATTCCCGGGACAGGGAGCGGGGAGCTGTTTTTT
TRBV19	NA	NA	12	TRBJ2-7	CASGGDSYEQYF	TGTGCCTCCGGGGGCGACTCCTACGAGCAGTACTTC
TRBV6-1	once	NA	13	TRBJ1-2	CASSEGQGHGYTF	TGTGCCAGCAGTGAGGGGCAGGGCCATGGCTACACCTTC
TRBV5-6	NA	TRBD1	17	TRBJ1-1	CASSSRDRAFMNTEAFF	TGTGCCAGCAGCTCCCGGGACAGGGCCTTTATGAACACTGAAGCTTTCTTT
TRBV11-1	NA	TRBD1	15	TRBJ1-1	CASSLWTGDNTEAFF	TGTGCCAGCAGCTTATGGACAGGGGATAACACTGAAGCTTTCTTT
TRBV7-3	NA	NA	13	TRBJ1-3	CASSLNSGNTIYF	TGTGCCAGCAGCTTAAACTCTGGAAACACCATATATTTT
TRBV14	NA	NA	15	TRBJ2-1	CASSQDSGPLLMQFF	TGTGCCAGCAGCCAAGATTCCGGCCCCCTGTTAATGCAGTTCTTC